Listed here is a single TCR beta chain. This sample was taken from a study of blood T cell repertoires in COVID-19. Using immunoSEQ multiplex PCR, the repertoire was profiled, and TCRdb retains in-frame clones only, with some absent. The sample consists of about 170,000 clones, more than 75% of them appearing once. The J segment lost 7 bases and the V segment lost 5 bases, leaving 12 bases of the junction unmatched. CDR3 size: 16 residues. CDR1 and CDR2 from the germline V gene are LNHDA and SQIVND (reference sequence). The TCR originated in a man aged 18 to 29 with active or convalescent COVID-19. The sequenced sample consisted of peripheral blood. The chain joins TRBV19 to TRBJ2-2; 8 bases fit TRBD1. Here the CDR3 reads CASSSPRTGRDGELFF. The CDR3 DNA follows: TGTGCCAGTAGTTCGCCCCGGACAGGGCGGGACGGGGAGCTGTTTTTT. Based on the CDR3 plus reference TRBV19 and TRBJ2-2, the full variable domain is DGGITQSPKYLFRKEGQNVTLSCEQNLNHDAMYWYRQDPGQGLRLIYYSQIVNDFQKGDIAEGYSVSREKKESFPLTVTSAQKNPTAFYLCASSSPRTGRDGELFFGEGSRLTVL.